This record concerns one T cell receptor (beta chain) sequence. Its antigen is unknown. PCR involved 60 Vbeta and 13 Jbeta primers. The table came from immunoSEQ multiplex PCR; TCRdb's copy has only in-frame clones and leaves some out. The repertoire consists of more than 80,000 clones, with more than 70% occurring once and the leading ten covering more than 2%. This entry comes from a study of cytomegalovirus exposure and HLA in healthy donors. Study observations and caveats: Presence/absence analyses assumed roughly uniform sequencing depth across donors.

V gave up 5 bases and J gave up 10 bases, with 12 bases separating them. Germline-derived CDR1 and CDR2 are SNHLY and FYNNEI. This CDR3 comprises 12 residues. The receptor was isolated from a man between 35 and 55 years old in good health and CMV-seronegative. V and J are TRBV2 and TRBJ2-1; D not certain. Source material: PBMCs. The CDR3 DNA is TGTGCCAGCAGTAGGCTAGGTCAGGAGCAGTTCTTC. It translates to CASSRLGQEQFF.